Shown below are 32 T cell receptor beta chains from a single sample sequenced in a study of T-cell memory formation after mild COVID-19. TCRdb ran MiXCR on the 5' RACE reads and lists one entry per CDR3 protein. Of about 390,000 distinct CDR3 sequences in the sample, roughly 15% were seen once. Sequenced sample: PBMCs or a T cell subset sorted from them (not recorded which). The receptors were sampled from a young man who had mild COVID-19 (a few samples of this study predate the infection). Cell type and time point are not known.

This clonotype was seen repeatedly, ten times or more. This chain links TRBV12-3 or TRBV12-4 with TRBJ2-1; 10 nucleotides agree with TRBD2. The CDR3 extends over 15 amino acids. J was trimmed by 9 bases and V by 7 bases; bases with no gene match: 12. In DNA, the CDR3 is TGTGCCAGCACCTTAAGCGGGGGGGGCCACGGTGAGCAGTTCTTC. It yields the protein CASTLSGGGHGEQFF.

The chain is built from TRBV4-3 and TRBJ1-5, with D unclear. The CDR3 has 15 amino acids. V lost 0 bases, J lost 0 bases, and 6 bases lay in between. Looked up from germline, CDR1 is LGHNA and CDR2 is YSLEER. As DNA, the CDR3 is TGCGCCAGCAGCCAAGAACGGTATAGCAATCAGCCCCAGCATTTT. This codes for CASSQERYSNQPQHF.

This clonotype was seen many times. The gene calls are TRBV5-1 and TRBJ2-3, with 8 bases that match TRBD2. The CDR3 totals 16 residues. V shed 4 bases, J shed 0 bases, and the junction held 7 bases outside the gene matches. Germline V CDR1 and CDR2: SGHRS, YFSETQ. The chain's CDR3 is CASSRSASGSTDTQYF. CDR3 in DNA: TGCGCCAGCAGCCGGTCGGCTAGCGGGAGCACAGATACGCAGTATTTT.

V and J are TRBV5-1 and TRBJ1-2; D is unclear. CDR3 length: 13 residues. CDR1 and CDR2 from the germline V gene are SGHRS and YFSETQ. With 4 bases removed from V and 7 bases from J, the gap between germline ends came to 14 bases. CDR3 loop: CASSRTQVGGYTF. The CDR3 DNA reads TGCGCCAGCAGCCGGACCCAGGTCGGTGGCTACACCTTC.

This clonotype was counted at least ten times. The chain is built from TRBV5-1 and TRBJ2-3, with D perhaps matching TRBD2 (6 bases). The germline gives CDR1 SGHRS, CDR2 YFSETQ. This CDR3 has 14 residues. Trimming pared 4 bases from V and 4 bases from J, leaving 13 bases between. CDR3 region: CASSQGTGADTQYF. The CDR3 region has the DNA TGCGCCAGCAGCCAAGGGACTGGCGCAGATACGCAGTATTTT. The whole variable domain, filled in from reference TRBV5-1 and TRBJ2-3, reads KAGVTQTPRYLIKTRGQQVTLSCSPISGHRSVSWYQQTPGQGLQFLFEYFSETQRNKGNFPGRFSGRQFSNSRSEMNVSTLELGDSALYLCASSQGTGADTQYFGPGTRLTVL.

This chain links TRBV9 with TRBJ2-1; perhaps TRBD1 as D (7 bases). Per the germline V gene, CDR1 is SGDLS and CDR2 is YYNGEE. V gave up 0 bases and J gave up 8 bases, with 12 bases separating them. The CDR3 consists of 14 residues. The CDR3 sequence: CASSVAAGGYEQFF. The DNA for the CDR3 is TGTGCCAGCAGCGTAGCGGCAGGGGGGTATGAGCAGTTCTTC. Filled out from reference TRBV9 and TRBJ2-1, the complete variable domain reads DSGVTQTPKHLITATGQRVTLRCSPRSGDLSVYWYQQSLDQGLQFLIQYYNGEERAKGNILERFSAQQFPDLHSELNLSSLELGDSALYFCASSVAAGGYEQFFGPGTRLTVL.

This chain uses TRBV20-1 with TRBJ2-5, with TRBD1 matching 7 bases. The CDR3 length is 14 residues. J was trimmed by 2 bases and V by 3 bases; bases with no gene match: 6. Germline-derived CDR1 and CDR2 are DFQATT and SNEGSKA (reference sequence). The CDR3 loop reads CSARAGTAQETQYF. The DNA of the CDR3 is TGCAGTGCTAGGGCCGGGACAGCTCAAGAGACCCAGTACTTC.

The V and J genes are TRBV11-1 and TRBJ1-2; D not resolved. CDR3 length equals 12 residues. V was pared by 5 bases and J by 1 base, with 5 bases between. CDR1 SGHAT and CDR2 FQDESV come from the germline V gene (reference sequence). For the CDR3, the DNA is TGTGCCAGCAGCCACGATAACTATGGCTACACCTTC. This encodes CASSHDNYGYTF.

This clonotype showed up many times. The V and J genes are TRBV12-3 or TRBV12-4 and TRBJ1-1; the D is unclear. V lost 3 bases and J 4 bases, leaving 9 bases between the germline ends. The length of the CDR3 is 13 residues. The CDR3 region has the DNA TGTGCCAGCAGTTTGGGAGCTCCCACTGAAGCTTTCTTT. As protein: CASSLGAPTEAFF.

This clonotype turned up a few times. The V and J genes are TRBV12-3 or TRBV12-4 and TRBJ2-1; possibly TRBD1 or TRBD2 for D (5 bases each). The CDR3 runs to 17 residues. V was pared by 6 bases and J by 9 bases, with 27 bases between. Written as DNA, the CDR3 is TGTGCCAGCAGCCTACCAAGGGACGGTACAGCGAGGGGTGAGCAGTTCTTC. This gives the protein CASSLPRDGTARGEQFF.

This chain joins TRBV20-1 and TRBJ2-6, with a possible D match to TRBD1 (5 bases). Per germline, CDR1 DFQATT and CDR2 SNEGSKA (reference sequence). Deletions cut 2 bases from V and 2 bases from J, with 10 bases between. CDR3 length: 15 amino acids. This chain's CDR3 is CSARLRVTGANVLTF. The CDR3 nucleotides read TGCAGTGCTAGACTCAGGGTAACTGGGGCCAACGTCCTGACTTTC.

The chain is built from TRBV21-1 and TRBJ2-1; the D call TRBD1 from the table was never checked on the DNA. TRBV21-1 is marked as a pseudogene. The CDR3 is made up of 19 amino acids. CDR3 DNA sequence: TGTGCCAGCAACAAAGAGGGACAGGGGACGGAGAAGAAGAACAATGAGCAGTTCTTC. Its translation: CASNKEGQGTEKKNNEQFF.

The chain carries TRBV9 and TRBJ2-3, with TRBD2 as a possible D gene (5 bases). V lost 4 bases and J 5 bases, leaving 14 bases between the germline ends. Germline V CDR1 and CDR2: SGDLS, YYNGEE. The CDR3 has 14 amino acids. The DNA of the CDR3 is TGTGCCAGCAGCTCGGGGTGGGGAGAAGATACGCAGTATTTT. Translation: CASSSGWGEDTQYF.

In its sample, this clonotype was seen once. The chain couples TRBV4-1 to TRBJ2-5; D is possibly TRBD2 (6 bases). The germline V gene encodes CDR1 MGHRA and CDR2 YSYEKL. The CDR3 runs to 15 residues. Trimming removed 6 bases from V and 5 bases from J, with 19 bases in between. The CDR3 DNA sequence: TGCGCCAGCAGGAATGTTGAGGGTCGGGAGGAGACCCAGTACTTC. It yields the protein CASRNVEGREETQYF.

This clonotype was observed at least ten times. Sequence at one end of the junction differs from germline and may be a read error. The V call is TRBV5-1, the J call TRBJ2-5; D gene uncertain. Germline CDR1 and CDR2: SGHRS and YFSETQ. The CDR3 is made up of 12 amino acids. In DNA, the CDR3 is TGTGCCAGCAGTTTTTCACAAGAGACCCAGTACTTC. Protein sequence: CASSFSQETQYF.

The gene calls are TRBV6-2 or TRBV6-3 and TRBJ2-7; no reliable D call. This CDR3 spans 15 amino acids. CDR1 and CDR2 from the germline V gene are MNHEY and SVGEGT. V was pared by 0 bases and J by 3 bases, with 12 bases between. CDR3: CASSYSRPEFYEQYF. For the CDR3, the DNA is TGTGCCAGCAGTTACTCGAGACCGGAATTCTACGAGCAGTACTTC.

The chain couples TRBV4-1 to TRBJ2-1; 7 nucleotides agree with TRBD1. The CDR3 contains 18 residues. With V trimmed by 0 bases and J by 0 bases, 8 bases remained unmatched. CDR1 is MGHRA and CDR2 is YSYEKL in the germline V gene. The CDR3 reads CASSQDYSPGGSYNEQFF. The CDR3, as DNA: TGCGCCAGCAGCCAAGATTATTCCCCAGGGGGCTCCTACAATGAGCAGTTCTTC.

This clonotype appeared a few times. CDR3 bases: TGTGCCAGCAGCTTAAAACGTACTAGCGGGGGACCTCAAGAGACCCAGTACTTC. This sequence encodes CASSLKRTSGGPQETQYF. The rearrangement joins TRBV7-3 to TRBJ2-5, with 11 bases matching TRBD2. Germline V gene data show CDR1 as SGHTA and CDR2 as FQGTGA. CDR3 size: 18 residues. Germline trimming cut 1 base from V and 2 bases from J; bases unmatched to any gene: 9.

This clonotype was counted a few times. This CDR3 is CASSGGLRVDEQYV. Written as DNA, the CDR3 is TGTGCCAGCAGTGGTGGGCTCAGGGTGGACGAGCAGTACGTC. The rearrangement links TRBV25-1 to TRBJ2-7; tentatively, D is TRBD1 (5 bases). Trimming left V 4 bases short and J 5 bases short, with 15 bases between. There are 14 residues in the CDR3. Germline loops: CDR1 MGHDK, CDR2 SYGVNS.

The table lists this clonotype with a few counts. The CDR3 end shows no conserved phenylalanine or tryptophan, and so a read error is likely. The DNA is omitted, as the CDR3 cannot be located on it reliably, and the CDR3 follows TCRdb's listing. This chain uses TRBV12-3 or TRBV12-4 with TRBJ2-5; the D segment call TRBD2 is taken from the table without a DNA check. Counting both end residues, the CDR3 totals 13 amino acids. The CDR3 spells CASSPGLAAVGRV.

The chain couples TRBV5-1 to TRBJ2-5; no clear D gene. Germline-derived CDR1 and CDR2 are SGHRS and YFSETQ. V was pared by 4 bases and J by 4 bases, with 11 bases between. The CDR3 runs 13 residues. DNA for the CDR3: TGCGCCAGCAGCCCTCCCTCGGGAGAGACCCAGTACTTC. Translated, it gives CASSPPSGETQYF. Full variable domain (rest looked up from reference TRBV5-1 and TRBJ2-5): KAGVTQTPRYLIKTRGQQVTLSCSPISGHRSVSWYQQTPGQGLQFLFEYFSETQRNKGNFPGRFSGRQFSNSRSEMNVSTLELGDSALYLCASSPPSGETQYFGPGTRLLVL.

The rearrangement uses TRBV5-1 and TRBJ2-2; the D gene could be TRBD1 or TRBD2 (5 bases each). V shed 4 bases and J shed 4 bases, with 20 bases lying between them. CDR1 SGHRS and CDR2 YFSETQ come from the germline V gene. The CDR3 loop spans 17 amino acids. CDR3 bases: TGCGCCAGCAGCCTGGAGCCTTCAGGGAGTAGCACCGGGGAGCTGTTTTTT. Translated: CASSLEPSGSSTGELFF.

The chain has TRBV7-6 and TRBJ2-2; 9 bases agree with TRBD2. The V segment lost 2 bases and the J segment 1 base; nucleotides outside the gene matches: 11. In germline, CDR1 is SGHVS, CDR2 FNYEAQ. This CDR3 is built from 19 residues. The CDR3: CASSLRWTSSGGNTGELFF. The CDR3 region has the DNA TGTGCCAGCAGCTTACGGTGGACCAGTAGCGGGGGGAACACCGGGGAGCTGTTTTTT. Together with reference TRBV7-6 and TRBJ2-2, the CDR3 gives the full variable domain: GAGVSQSPRYKVTKRGQDVALRCDPISGHVSLYWYRQALGQGPEFLTYFNYEAQQDKSGLPNDRFSAERPEGSISTLTIQRTEQRDSAMYRCASSLRWTSSGGNTGELFFGEGSRLTVL.

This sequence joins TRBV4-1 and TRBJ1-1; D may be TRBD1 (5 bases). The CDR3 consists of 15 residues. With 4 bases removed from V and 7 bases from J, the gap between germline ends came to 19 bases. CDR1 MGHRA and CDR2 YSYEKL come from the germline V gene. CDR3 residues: CASSRDEQEPYEAFF. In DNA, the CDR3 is TGCGCCAGCAGCCGAGACGAACAGGAACCCTATGAAGCTTTCTTT.

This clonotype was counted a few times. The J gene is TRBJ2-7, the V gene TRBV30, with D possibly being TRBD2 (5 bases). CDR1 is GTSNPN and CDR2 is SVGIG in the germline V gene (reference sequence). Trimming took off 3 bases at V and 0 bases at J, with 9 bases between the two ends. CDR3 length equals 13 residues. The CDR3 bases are TGTGCCTGGAGCGGACTCTCCTCCTACGAGCAGTACTTC. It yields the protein CAWSGLSSYEQYF.

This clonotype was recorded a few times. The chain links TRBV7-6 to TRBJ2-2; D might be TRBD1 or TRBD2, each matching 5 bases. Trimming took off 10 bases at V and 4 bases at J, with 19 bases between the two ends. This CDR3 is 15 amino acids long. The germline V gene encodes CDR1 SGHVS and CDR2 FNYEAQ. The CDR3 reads CATKDYLGTTGELFF. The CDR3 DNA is TGTGCCACGAAAGATTACCTCGGGACCACCGGGGAGCTGTTTTTT.

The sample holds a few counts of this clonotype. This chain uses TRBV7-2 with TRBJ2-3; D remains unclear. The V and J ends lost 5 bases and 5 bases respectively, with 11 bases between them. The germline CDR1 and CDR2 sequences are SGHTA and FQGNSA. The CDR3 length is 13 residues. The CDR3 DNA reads TGTGCCAGCAGCATCGGAATGGGAGATACGCAGTATTTT. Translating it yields CASSIGMGDTQYF.

The CDR3 DNA follows: TGCGCCAGCAGCCAAGATGGGACTAGCGGAAACACAGATACGCAGTATTTT. Encoded protein: CASSQDGTSGNTDTQYF. The chain links TRBV4-3 to TRBJ2-3, with 11 nucleotides matching TRBD2. V trimming: 0 bases; J trimming: 2 bases; junction bases outside the gene matches: 4. CDR1 LGHNA and CDR2 YSLEER come from the germline V gene. The CDR3 has 17 residues.

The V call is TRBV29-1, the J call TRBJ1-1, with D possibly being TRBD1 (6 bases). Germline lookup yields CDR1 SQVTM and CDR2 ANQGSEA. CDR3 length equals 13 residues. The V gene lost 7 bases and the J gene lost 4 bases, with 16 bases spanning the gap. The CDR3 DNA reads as TGCAGCGCGAGGACAGCTCTAGGCACTGAAGCTTTCTTT. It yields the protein CSARTALGTEAFF.

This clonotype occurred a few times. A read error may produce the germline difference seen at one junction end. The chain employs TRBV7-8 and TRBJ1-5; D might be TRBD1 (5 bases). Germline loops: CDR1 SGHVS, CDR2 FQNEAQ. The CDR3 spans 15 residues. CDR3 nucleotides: TGTGCCAGCAGATTAGGGGATCATAGCAATCAGCCCCAGCATTTT. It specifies CASRLGDHSNQPQHF.

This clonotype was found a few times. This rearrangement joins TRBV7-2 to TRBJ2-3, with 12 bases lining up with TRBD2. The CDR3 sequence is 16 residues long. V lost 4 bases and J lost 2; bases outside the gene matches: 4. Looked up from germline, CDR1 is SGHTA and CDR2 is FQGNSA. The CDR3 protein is CASSSLAGGFTDTQYF. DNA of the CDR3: TGTGCCAGCAGCTCGCTAGCGGGGGGGTTCACAGATACGCAGTATTTT.

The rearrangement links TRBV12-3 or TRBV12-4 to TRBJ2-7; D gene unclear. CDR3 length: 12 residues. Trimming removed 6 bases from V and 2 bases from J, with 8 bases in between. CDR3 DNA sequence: TGTGCCAGCAGCCCAGGAACCTACGAGCAGTACGTC. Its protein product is CASSPGTYEQYV.